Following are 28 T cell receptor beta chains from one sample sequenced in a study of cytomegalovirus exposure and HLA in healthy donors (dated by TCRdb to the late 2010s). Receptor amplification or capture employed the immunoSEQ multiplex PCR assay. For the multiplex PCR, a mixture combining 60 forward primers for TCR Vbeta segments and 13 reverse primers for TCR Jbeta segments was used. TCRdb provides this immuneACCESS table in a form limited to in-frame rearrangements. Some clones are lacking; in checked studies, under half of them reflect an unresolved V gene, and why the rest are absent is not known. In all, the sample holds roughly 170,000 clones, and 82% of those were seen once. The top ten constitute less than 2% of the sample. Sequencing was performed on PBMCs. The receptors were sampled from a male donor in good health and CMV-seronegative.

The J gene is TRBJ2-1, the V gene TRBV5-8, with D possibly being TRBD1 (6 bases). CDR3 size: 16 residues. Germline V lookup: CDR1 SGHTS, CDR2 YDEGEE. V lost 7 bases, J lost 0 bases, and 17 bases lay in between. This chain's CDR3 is CASVNRAHSSYNEQFF. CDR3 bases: TGTGCCAGCGTAAACAGGGCCCACAGCTCCTACAATGAGCAGTTCTTC.

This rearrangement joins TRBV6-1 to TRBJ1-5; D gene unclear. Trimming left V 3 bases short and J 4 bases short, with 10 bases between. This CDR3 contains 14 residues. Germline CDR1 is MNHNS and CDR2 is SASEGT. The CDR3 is CASSEAKRNQPQHF. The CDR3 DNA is TGTGCCAGCAGTGAGGCGAAGCGAAATCAGCCCCAGCATTTT.

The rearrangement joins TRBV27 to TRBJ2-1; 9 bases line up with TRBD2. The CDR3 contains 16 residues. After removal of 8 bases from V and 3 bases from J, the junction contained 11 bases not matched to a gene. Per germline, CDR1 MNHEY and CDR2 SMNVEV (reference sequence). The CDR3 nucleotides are TGTGCCAGCCACCACTCTGGGCGGGAGGGCTACAATGAGCAGTTCTTC. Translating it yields CASHHSGREGYNEQFF.

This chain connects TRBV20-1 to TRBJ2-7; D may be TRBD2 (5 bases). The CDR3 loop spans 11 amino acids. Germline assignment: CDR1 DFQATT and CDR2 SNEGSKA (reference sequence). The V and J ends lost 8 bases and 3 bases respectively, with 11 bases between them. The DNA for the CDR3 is TGCAGTACCGGGGTTCTCTACGAGCAGTACTTC. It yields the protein CSTGVLYEQYF.

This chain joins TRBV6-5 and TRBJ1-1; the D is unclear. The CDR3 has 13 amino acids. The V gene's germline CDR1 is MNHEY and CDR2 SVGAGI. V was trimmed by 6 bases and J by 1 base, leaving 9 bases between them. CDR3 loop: CASRPHKNTEAFF. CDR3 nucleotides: TGTGCCAGCAGACCACACAAGAACACTGAAGCTTTCTTT.

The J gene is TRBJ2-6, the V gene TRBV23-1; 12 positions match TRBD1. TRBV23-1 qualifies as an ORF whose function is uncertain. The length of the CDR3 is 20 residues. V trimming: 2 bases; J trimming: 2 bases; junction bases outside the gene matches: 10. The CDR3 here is CASSQNPPGQGAPGANVLTF. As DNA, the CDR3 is TGCGCCAGCAGTCAAAACCCGCCGGGACAGGGGGCCCCTGGGGCCAACGTCCTGACTTTC.

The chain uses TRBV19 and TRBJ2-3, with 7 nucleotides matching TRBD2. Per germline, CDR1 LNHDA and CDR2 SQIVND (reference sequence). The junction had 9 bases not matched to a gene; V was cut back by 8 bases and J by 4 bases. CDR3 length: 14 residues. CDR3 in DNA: TGTGCCAGTCAGTTCCGGGGGGTATCAGATACGCAGTATTTT. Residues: CASQFRGVSDTQYF.

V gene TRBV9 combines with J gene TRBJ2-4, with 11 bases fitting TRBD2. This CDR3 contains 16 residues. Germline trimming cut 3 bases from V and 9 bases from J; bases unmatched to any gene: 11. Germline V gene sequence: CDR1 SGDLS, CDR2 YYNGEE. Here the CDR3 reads CASSALLAGVIVIQYF. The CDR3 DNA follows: TGTGCCAGCAGCGCCCTACTAGCGGGAGTGATTGTCATTCAGTACTTC.

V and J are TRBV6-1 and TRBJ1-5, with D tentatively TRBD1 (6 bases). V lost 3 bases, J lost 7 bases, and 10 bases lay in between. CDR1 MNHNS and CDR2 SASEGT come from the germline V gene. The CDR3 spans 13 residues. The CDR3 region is CASSEGTKQPQHF. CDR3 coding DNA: TGTGCCAGCAGTGAGGGGACAAAGCAGCCCCAGCATTTT.

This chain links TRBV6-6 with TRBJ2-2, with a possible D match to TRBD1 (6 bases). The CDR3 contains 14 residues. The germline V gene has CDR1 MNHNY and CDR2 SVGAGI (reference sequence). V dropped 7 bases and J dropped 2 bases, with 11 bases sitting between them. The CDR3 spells CASTAGVNTGELFF. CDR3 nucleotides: TGTGCCAGCACGGCAGGGGTTAACACCGGGGAGCTGTTTTTT.

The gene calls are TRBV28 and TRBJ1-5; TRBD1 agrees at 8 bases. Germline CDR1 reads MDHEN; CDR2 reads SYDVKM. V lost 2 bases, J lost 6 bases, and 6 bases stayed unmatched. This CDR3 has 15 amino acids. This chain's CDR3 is CASSLSAGGLQPQHF. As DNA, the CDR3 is TGTGCCAGCAGTTTAAGCGCAGGGGGCCTTCAGCCCCAGCATTTT. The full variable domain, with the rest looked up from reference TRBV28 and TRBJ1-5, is DVKVTQSSRYLVKRTGEKVFLECVQDMDHENMFWYRQDPGLGLRLIYFSYDVKMKEKGDIPEGYSVSREKKERFSLILESASTNQTSMYLCASSLSAGGLQPQHFGDGTRLSIL.

CDR3 in DNA: TGTGCCAGCAGCTTGAGGAGCGGATCTGAAACCTACGAGCAGTACTTC. Its protein product is CASSLRSGSETYEQYF. The V call is TRBV5-6, the J call TRBJ2-7; perhaps TRBD2 as D (5 bases). V lost 1 base, J lost 2 bases, and 16 bases lay in between. CDR3 size: 16 residues. The germline V gene has CDR1 SGHDT and CDR2 YYEEEE. The whole variable domain, remainder taken from reference TRBV5-6 and TRBJ2-7, is DAGVTQSPTHLIKTRGQQVTLRCSPKSGHDTVSWYQQALGQGPQFIFQYYEEEERQRGNFPDRFSGHQFPNYSSELNVNALLLGDSALYLCASSLRSGSETYEQYFGPGTRLTVT.

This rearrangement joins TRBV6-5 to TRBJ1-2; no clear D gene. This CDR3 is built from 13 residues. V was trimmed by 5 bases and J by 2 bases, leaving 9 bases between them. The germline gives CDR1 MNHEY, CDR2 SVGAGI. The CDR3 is CASSQPVNYGYTF. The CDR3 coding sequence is TGTGCCAGCAGTCAACCGGTAAACTATGGCTACACCTTC.

CDR3 DNA: TGTGCCTCGAAGGCGGGGGGCCGGAGAAGCAATCAGCCCCAGCATTTT. As protein: CASKAGGRRSNQPQHF. The chain recombines TRBV28 with TRBJ1-5; D may be TRBD1 (6 bases). CDR1 and CDR2 from the germline V gene are MDHEN and SYDVKM. The CDR3 spans 16 residues. The V and J ends lost 11 bases and 1 base respectively, with 21 bases between them. The variable domain in full, completed from reference TRBV28 and TRBJ1-5, reads DVKVTQSSRYLVKRTGEKVFLECVQDMDHENMFWYRQDPGLGLRLIYFSYDVKMKEKGDIPEGYSVSREKKERFSLILESASTNQTSMYLCASKAGGRRSNQPQHFGDGTRLSIL.

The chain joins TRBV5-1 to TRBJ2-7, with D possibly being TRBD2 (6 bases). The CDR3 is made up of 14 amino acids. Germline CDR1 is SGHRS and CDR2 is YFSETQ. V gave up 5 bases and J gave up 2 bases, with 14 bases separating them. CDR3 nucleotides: TGCGCCAGCAGAAGTAGGGCGGGAACCTACGAGCAGTACTTC. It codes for CASRSRAGTYEQYF.

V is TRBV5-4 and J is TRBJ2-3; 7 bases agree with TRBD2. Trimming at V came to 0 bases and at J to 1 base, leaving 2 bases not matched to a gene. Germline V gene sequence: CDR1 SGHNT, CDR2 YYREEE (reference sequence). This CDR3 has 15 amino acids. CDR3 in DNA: TGTGCCAGCAGCTTGGGAAGCGGGGGCACAGATACGCAGTATTTT. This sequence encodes CASSLGSGGTDTQYF.

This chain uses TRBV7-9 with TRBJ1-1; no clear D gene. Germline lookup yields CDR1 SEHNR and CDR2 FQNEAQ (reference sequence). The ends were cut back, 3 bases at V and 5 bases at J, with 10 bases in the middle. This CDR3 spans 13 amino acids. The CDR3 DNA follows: TGTGCCAGCAGCTTGGGTTCGGGGACTGAAGCTTTCTTT. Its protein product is CASSLGSGTEAFF.

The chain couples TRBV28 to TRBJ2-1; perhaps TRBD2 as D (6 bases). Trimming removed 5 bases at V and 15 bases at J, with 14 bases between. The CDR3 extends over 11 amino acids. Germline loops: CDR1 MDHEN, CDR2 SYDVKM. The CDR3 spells CASSGGLRPFF. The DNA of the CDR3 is TGTGCCAGCAGTGGGGGGTTAAGGCCGTTCTTC.

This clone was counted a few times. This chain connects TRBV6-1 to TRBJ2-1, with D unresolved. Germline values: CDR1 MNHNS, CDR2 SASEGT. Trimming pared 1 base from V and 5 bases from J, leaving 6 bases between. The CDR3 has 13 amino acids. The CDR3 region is CASSEDSNNEQFF. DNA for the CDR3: TGTGCCAGCAGTGAAGACAGTAACAATGAGCAGTTCTTC.

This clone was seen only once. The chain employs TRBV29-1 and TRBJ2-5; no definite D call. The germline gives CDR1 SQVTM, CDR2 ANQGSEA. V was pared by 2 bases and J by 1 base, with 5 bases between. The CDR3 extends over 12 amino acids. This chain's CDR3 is CSVEQSQETQYF. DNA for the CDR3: TGCAGCGTTGAACAGTCCCAAGAGACCCAGTACTTC. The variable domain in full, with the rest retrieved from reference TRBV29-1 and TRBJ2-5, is SAVISQKPSRDICQRGTSLTIQCQVDSQVTMMFWYRQQPGQSLTLIATANQGSEATYESGFVIDKFPISRPNLTFSTLTVSNMSPEDSSIYLCSVEQSQETQYFGPGTRLLVL.

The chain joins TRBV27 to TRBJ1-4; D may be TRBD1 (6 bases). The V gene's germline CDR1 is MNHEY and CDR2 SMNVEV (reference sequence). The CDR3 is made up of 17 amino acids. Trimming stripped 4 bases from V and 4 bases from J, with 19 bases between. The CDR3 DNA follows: TGTGCCAGCAGTTCCTTCCACCGACAGGATCTTAATGAAAAACTGTTTTTT. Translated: CASSSFHRQDLNEKLFF. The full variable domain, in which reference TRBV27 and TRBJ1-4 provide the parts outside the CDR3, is EAQVTQNPRYLITVTGKKLTVTCSQNMNHEYMSWYRQDPGLGLRQIYYSMNVEVTDKGDVPEGYKVSRKEKRNFPLILESPSPNQTSLYFCASSSFHRQDLNEKLFFGSGTQLSVL.

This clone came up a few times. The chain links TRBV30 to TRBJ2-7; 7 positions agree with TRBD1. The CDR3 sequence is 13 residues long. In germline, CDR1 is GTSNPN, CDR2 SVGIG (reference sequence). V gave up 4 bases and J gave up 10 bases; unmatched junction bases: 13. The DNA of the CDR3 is TGTGCCTGGAACCCCGGGACAGCCGTTGATCAGTACTTC. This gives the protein CAWNPGTAVDQYF.

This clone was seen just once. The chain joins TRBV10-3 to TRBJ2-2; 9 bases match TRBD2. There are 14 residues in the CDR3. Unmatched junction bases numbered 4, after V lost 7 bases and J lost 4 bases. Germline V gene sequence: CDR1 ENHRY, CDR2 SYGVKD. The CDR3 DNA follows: TGTGCCATCAAGACTAGCGGAACCACCGGGGAGCTGTTTTTT. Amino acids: CAIKTSGTTGELFF.

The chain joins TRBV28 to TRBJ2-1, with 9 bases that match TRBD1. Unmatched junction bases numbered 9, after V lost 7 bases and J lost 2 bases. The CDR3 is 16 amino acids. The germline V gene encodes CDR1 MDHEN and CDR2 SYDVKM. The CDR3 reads CASKNQQGATYNEQFF. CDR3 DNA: TGTGCCAGCAAAAACCAACAGGGGGCGACCTACAATGAGCAGTTCTTC. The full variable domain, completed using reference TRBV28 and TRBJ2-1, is DVKVTQSSRYLVKRTGEKVFLECVQDMDHENMFWYRQDPGLGLRLIYFSYDVKMKEKGDIPEGYSVSREKKERFSLILESASTNQTSMYLCASKNQQGATYNEQFFGPGTRLTVL.

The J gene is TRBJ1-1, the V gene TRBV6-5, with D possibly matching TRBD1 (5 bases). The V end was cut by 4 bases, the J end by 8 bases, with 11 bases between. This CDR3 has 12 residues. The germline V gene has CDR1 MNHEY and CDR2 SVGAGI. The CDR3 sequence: CASSLDKVEAFF. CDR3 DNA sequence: TGTGCCAGCAGTTTGGACAAAGTGGAAGCTTTCTTT.

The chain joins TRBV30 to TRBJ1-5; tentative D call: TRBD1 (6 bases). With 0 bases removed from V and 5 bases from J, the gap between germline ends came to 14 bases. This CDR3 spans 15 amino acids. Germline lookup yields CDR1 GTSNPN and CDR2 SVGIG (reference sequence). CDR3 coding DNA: TGTGCCTGGAGTGTACGGGGAGGGGGGCATCAGCCCCAGCATTTT. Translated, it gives CAWSVRGGGHQPQHF.

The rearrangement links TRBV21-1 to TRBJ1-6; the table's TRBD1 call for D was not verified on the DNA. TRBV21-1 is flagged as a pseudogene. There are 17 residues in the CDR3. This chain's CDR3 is CASSNPDRTCYNSPLHF. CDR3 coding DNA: TGTGCCAGCAGCAATCCGGACAGGACATGCTATAATTCACCCCTCCACTTT.

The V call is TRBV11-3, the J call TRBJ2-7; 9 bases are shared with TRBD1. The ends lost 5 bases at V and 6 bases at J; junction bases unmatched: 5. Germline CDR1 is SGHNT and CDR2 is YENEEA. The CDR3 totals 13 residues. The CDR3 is CASSRGTGIEQYF. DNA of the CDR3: TGTGCCAGCAGCCGAGGGACAGGGATCGAGCAGTACTTC.